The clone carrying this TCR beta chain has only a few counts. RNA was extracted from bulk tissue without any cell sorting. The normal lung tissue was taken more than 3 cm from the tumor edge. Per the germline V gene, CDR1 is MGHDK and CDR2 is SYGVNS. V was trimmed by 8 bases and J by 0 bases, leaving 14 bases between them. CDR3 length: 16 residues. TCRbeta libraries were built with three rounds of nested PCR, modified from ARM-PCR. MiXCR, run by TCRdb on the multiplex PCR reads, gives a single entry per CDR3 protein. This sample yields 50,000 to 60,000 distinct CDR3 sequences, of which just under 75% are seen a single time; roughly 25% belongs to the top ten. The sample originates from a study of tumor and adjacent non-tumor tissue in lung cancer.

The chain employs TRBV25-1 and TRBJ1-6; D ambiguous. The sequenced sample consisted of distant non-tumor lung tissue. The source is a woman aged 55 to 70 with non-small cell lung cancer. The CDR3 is CASGDIPSSYNSPLHF. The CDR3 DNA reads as TGTGCCAGCGGAGACATTCCTAGCTCCTATAATTCACCCCTCCACTTT.